This T cell receptor (beta chain) was identified in a study of technical replicates of blood from a handful of donors. Using immunoSEQ multiplex PCR, the repertoire was profiled, and TCRdb retains in-frame clones only, with some absent. This table has roughly 70,000 clones, roughly 94% appearing once. The CDR3 contains 13 residues. Trimming pared 1 base from V and 0 bases from J, leaving 4 bases between. CDR1 is SGHTA and CDR2 is FQGNSA in the germline V gene. This TCR was recovered from a human donor in good health. The chain employs TRBV7-2 and TRBJ2-7; D is undetermined. Sequenced input: T cells isolated from PBMCs. CDR3 residues: CASSLGLSYEQYF. CDR3 in DNA: TGTGCCAGCAGCTTAGGACTCTCCTACGAGCAGTACTTC.